The 11 T cell receptor beta chains listed next were all sequenced from one sample in a study of CD8 T cells in Susac syndrome. With random hexamers, roughly 0.45 to 1 ug RNA was reverse transcribed. One entry per CDR3 protein, called by TCRdb with MiXCR from the immunoSEQ multiplex PCR reads. In the table there are around 150,000 distinct CDR3 sequences, 85% to 95% of which are singletons. The sequencing input was CD8+ T cells from PBMCs. These receptors all come from a human donor with Susac syndrome.

The chain is built from TRBV25-1 and TRBJ2-1, with D uncertain. V lost 1 base to trimming and J lost 9 bases, with 13 bases between them. Germline V gene sequence: CDR1 MGHDK, CDR2 SYGVNS. The CDR3 length is 14 residues. The CDR3 region has the DNA TGTGCCAGCAGTGAATCTTACCCGTTTGGTGAGCAGTTCTTC. It encodes CASSESYPFGEQFF.

V gene TRBV30 combines with J gene TRBJ1-2, with D possibly being TRBD1 (6 bases). The CDR3 contains 14 residues. The V end lost 5 bases, the J end lost 8 bases, and 21 bases lay between the germline ends. Germline-derived CDR1 and CDR2 are GTSNPN and SVGIG (reference sequence). This CDR3 is CAWADSVLGRGYTF. Here the CDR3 DNA reads TGTGCCTGGGCGGACAGCGTCCTTGGAAGGGGCTACACCTTC.

This chain links TRBV20-1 with TRBJ2-4, with unresolved D. The CDR3 totals 12 residues. Germline CDR1 DFQATT, CDR2 SNEGSKA (reference sequence). Trimming cost V 3 bases and J 7 bases, with 10 bases left between them. The CDR3 reads CSARPADNIQYF. As DNA, the CDR3 is TGCAGTGCTAGGCCGGCGGATAACATTCAGTACTTC.

The rearrangement links TRBV30 to TRBJ1-2; possible D gene TRBD1, 5 bases. The CDR3 runs 16 residues. Germline V gene data show CDR1 as GTSNPN and CDR2 as SVGIG (reference sequence). Trimming removed 5 bases from V and 0 bases from J, with 19 bases in between. Here the CDR3 DNA reads TGTGCCTGGTACCAAACGAAGGACAATTCTAACTATGGCTACACCTTC. Translation: CAWYQTKDNSNYGYTF.

The chain carries TRBV11-3 and TRBJ2-7, with 7 bases fitting TRBD1. Germline V gene lookup returns CDR1 SGHNT and CDR2 YENEEA. The V gene end was trimmed by 5 bases and the J gene end by 3 bases; junction bases not matched to a gene: 10. This CDR3 region has 15 residues. DNA of the CDR3: TGTGCCAGCAGCCCCGTCGGGACAGTCTACTACGAGCAGTACTTC. Protein sequence: CASSPVGTVYYEQYF.

V and J are TRBV13 and TRBJ2-7; D assignment may be TRBD1 or TRBD2 (5 bases each). Germline CDR1 reads PRHDT; CDR2 reads FYEKMQ (reference sequence). The CDR3 sequence is 17 residues long. V dropped 2 bases and J dropped 2 bases, with 19 bases sitting between them. CDR3 DNA sequence: TGTGCCAGCAGCTTAATAGGGACCTCTTTACGAACCTACGAGCAGTACTTC. It specifies CASSLIGTSLRTYEQYF.

This rearrangement joins TRBV9 to TRBJ2-2, with 8 bases that match TRBD2. With 3 bases clipped from V and 6 bases from J, the junction kept 7 bases outside the gene matches. Germline CDR1 reads SGDLS; CDR2 reads YYNGEE. This CDR3 spans 15 amino acids. The CDR3 region is CASSAFLGGAGELFF. The CDR3 DNA reads as TGTGCCAGCAGCGCATTTCTCGGGGGGGCCGGGGAGCTGTTTTTT.

V is TRBV20-1 and J is TRBJ2-7, with a possible D match to TRBD2 (5 bases). Germline V gene data show CDR1 as DFQATT and CDR2 as SNEGSKA (reference sequence). V dropped 0 bases and J dropped 3 bases, with 18 bases sitting between them. This CDR3 is built from 16 residues. DNA for the CDR3: TGCAGTGCTAGAGATCGAACCCCGGGATCCTACTACGAGCAGTACTTC. This translates into CSARDRTPGSYYEQYF.

This chain connects TRBV7-3 to TRBJ2-1, with 7 nucleotides matching TRBD1. The V gene's germline CDR1 is SGHTA and CDR2 FQGTGA. Trimming cost V 1 base and J 3 bases; bases outside gene matches: 0. This CDR3 has 14 amino acids. The chain's CDR3 is CASSLRDSYNEQFF. The CDR3 bases are TGTGCCAGCAGCTTAAGGGACAGCTACAATGAGCAGTTCTTC.

The genes are TRBV28 and TRBJ2-3, with 14 bases aligning to TRBD2. The CDR3 is 15 residues long. Germline V gene data show CDR1 as MDHEN and CDR2 as SYDVKM. The V segment lost 6 bases and the J segment 4 bases; nucleotides outside the gene matches: 3. CDR3 DNA: TGTGCCAGCAGCTGGACTAGCGGGGGGTCAGATACGCAGTATTTT. It codes for CASSWTSGGSDTQYF.

The chain recombines TRBV5-1 with TRBJ2-3; D unclear. V was trimmed by 0 bases and J by 2 bases, leaving 13 bases between them. The CDR3 consists of 16 residues. Germline lookup yields CDR1 SGHRS and CDR2 YFSETQ. The CDR3 DNA is TGCGCCAGCAGCTTGGCCGGAACCCCGCCCACAGATACGCAGTATTTT. Protein: CASSLAGTPPTDTQYF.